The entry below describes one T cell receptor (beta chain). Then a second PCR, running about 6 to 11 cycles, was carried out with a sample-barcoded 5' primer and a J-beta primer mix. Carrying 12 random nucleotides, a template-switch adaptor labeled each individual cDNA molecule. TCRdb used MiXCR to reprocess the 5' RACE reads, holding one entry per CDR3 protein. There are about 1.7 million distinct CDR3 sequences in the sample; under 30% occur only once, and over 7% lies in the top ten. The data were taken from a study of blood T cells in healthy people across ages. Trimming cost V 4 bases and J 13 bases; bases outside gene matches: 15. The CDR3 spans 15 residues. In germline, CDR1 is SGHTA, CDR2 FQGNSA.

This receptor was identified in a woman in her 30s in good health. The sequenced sample was blood. The gene calls are TRBV7-2 and TRBJ2-4; 8 bases are a match to TRBD2. In nucleotides, the CDR3 is TGTGCCAGCAGCTCACAGCGGGGGCTTTACAATGAGCAGTACTTC. Translation: CASSSQRGLYNEQYF.